The 27 T cell receptor beta chains below were found in one sample sequenced in a study of T cell responses to AZD1222 COVID-19 vaccine. TCRdb's copy holds only in-frame clones and misses some; the assay was immunoSEQ multiplex PCR. The sample holds 95,000 to 150,000 clones, around 92% seen once. Source: peripheral blood, taken on day 0 of AZD1222 vaccination. The receptors were sampled from an adult in good health.

The chain is built from TRBV7-2 and TRBJ1-3; 7 nucleotides align to TRBD1. The germline V gene has CDR1 SGHTA and CDR2 FQGNSA. Trimming took 1 base from V and 5 from J; bases not matched to a gene: 2. The CDR3 is 14 amino acids. CDR3 DNA sequence: TGTGCCAGCAGCTTAGGCAGGGGGAGAAACACCATATATTTT. Its protein is CASSLGRGRNTIYF.

This clone was observed a single time. The rearrangement uses TRBV19 and TRBJ1-5, with 7 bases identical to TRBD1. CDR1 is LNHDA and CDR2 is SQIVND in the germline V gene (reference sequence). The CDR3 has 19 residues. The junction had 16 bases not matched to a gene; V was cut back by 5 bases and J by 0 bases. The CDR3 region has the DNA TGTGCCAGTAGTTTTCCGACAGGGTCGGACCGATATAGCAATCAGCCCCAGCATTTT. This codes for CASSFPTGSDRYSNQPQHF.

The CDR3 reads CAISGQGGNGYTF. The CDR3 coding sequence is TGTGCCATCAGTGGCCAGGGCGGGAATGGCTACACCTTC. The J gene is TRBJ1-2, the V gene TRBV10-3; maybe TRBD1 (5 bases). Trimming left V 4 bases short and J 6 bases short, with 12 bases between. The germline CDR1 and CDR2 sequences are ENHRY and SYGVKD. CDR3 length: 13 residues.

The chain recombines TRBV5-8 with TRBJ2-2, with TRBD1 matching 10 bases. After removal of 3 bases from V and 2 bases from J, the junction contained 1 base not matched to a gene. The CDR3 has 15 residues. Germline values: CDR1 SGHTS, CDR2 YDEGEE. CDR3 nucleotide sequence: TGTGCCAGCAGCTGGACAGGGGGTAACACCGGGGAGCTGTTTTTT. Amino acids: CASSWTGGNTGELFF.

The chain links TRBV5-4 to TRBJ1-1, with 11 bases lining up with TRBD1. The CDR3 consists of 16 residues. CDR1 is SGHNT, CDR2 YYREEE, per germline (reference sequence). V was pared by 1 base and J by 4 bases, with 6 bases of the junction left unmatched. The CDR3 DNA is TGTGCCAGCAGCTTGCCAGGGGGGACAGGGGGCACTGAAGCTTTCTTT. It specifies CASSLPGGTGGTEAFF. Full variable domain (missing parts from reference TRBV5-4 and TRBJ1-1): ETGVTQSPTHLIKTRGQQVTLRCSSQSGHNTVSWYQQALGQGPQFIFQYYREEENGRGNFPPRFSGLQFPNYSSELNVNALELDDSALYLCASSLPGGTGGTEAFFGQGTRLTVV.

Comments on this clone: One end of the junction varies from germline; a read error may be responsible. The chain employs TRBV5-6 and TRBJ1-1; the D is unclear. Germline lookup yields CDR1 SGHDT and CDR2 YYEEEE. This CDR3 contains 11 residues. DNA of the CDR3: TGTGCCAGCAGCTTGGTAGCTACGGTGCTTTTT. Translated: CASSLVATVLF. The full variable domain, its missing parts supplied by reference TRBV5-6 and TRBJ1-1, is DAGVTQSPTHLIKTRGQQVTLRCSPKSGHDTVSWYQQALGQGPQFIFQYYEEEERQRGNFPDRFSGHQFPNYSSELNVNALLLGDSALYLCASSLVATVLFGQGTRLTVV.

This rearrangement joins TRBV6-2 or TRBV6-3 to TRBJ2-7, with TRBD2 matching 16 bases. CDR1 and CDR2 from the germline V gene are MNHEY and SVGEGT. V was pared by 6 bases and J by 1 base, with 15 bases of the junction left unmatched. The CDR3 consists of 20 residues. CDR3 loop: CASSIAPGLAGGPSSYEQYF. In nucleotides, the CDR3 is TGTGCCAGCAGCATCGCCCCGGGACTAGCGGGAGGGCCCTCGTCCTACGAGCAGTACTTC.

This clone was seen just once. The chain uses TRBV11-2 and TRBJ2-7; D is unclear. CDR3 length: 13 residues. Germline assignment: CDR1 SGHAT and CDR2 FQNNGV. V was clipped by 4 bases and J by 4 bases, with 11 bases between them. The DNA for the CDR3 is TGTGCCAGCAGCTCGGCTTTAACATACGAGCAGTACTTC. Translated: CASSSALTYEQYF. Full variable domain (rest looked up from reference TRBV11-2 and TRBJ2-7): EAGVAQSPRYKIIEKRQSVAFWCNPISGHATLYWYQQILGQGPKLLIQFQNNGVVDDSQLPKDRFSAERLKGVDSTLKIQPAKLEDSAVYLCASSSALTYEQYFGPGTRLTVT.

The chain links TRBV27 to TRBJ1-5; TRBD1 is a possible D gene (5 bases). The germline V gene has CDR1 MNHEY and CDR2 SMNVEV (reference sequence). V shed 5 bases and J shed 4 bases, with 9 bases lying between them. This CDR3 region has 13 residues. CDR3 DNA sequence: TGTGCCAGCAGTCCTGGACAAAATCAGCCCCAGCATTTT. It translates to CASSPGQNQPQHF.

The CDR3 nucleotides read TGTGCCAGCAGCCAAGGGGTAGGGAGCCCCACAGATACGCAGTATTTT. It is translated as CASSQGVGSPTDTQYF. The chain joins TRBV3-1 (or the pseudogene TRBV3-2) to TRBJ2-3; TRBD2 is a possible D gene (5 bases). Per the germline V gene, CDR1 is LGHDT and CDR2 is YNNKEL (reference sequence). The germline V and J ends were trimmed by 1 base and 2 bases, with 13 bases remaining between them. The CDR3 loop spans 16 amino acids.

CDR3 amino acids: CSVAGGGGYTF. The DNA of the CDR3 is TGCAGCGTAGCAGGGGGCGGGGGCTACACCTTC. The chain couples TRBV29-1 to TRBJ1-2; 8 bases match TRBD1. Per germline, CDR1 SQVTM and CDR2 ANQGSEA. The length of the CDR3 is 11 residues. The V gene end was trimmed by 6 bases and the J gene end by 8 bases; junction bases not matched to a gene: 5. The full variable domain, with the rest looked up from reference TRBV29-1 and TRBJ1-2, is SAVISQKPSRDICQRGTSLTIQCQVDSQVTMMFWYRQQPGQSLTLIATANQGSEATYESGFVIDKFPISRPNLTFSTLTVSNMSPEDSSIYLCSVAGGGGYTFGSGTRLTVV.

CDR3 amino acids: CASSQLWNPYNEQFF. Written as DNA, the CDR3 is TGTGCCAGCAGCCAACTCTGGAACCCCTACAATGAGCAGTTCTTC. This chain links TRBV14 with TRBJ2-1; D gene ambiguous. The CDR3 runs to 15 residues. Germline V CDR1 and CDR2: SGHDN, FVKESK. V lost 2 bases to trimming and J lost 2 bases, with 10 bases between them.

The J gene is TRBJ2-1, the V gene TRBV28; possibly TRBD2 for D (7 bases). The V and J ends lost 8 bases and 5 bases respectively, with 16 bases between them. The CDR3 runs 14 residues. Germline CDR1 MDHEN, CDR2 SYDVKM. In nucleotides, the CDR3 is TGTGCCAGCGGGAGGGGGGACGGTCACAATGAGCAGTTCTTC. This sequence encodes CASGRGDGHNEQFF.

V usage is TRBV27 and J usage is TRBJ2-2, with no clear D. Germline CDR1 MNHEY, CDR2 SMNVEV (reference sequence). This CDR3 is built from 11 residues. The V and J ends lost 4 bases and 6 bases respectively, with 3 bases between them. The CDR3 reads CASSSAGELFF. The CDR3 bases are TGTGCCAGCAGTTCTGCCGGGGAGCTGTTTTTT.

The chain couples TRBV10-3 to TRBJ2-1; 8 bases match TRBD2. With V trimmed by 10 bases and J by 7 bases, 15 bases remained unmatched. The germline V gene has CDR1 ENHRY and CDR2 SYGVKD. CDR3 length: 15 amino acids. This chain's CDR3 is CASAILREAKNEQFF. The CDR3 bases are TGTGCCAGTGCAATTCTGCGGGAGGCAAAGAATGAGCAGTTCTTC.

This chain connects TRBV5-6 to TRBJ2-1; 11 bases agree with TRBD2. Germline CDR1 reads SGHDT; CDR2 reads YYEEEE. With 4 bases clipped from V and 3 bases from J, the junction kept 6 bases outside the gene matches. The CDR3 spans 16 residues. The CDR3: CASSVTGTSGYNEQFF. In nucleotides, the CDR3 is TGTGCCAGCAGCGTGACAGGGACTAGCGGCTACAATGAGCAGTTCTTC.

This clone was observed a handful of times. CDR3 DNA sequence: TGTGCCAGTAGTATAGGCAGCGGGGCCTCAGATACGCAGTATTTT. Translating it yields CASSIGSGASDTQYF. J is TRBJ2-3 and V is TRBV19; TRBD2 aligns across 7 bases. The J segment lost 4 bases and the V segment lost 1 base, leaving 5 bases of the junction unmatched. CDR3 length equals 15 residues. CDR1 LNHDA and CDR2 SQIVND come from the germline V gene (reference sequence).

The chain uses TRBV18 and TRBJ1-4; perhaps TRBD1 as D (5 bases). V lost 10 bases to trimming and J lost 5 bases, with 17 bases between them. CDR1 is KGHSH, CDR2 LQKENI, per germline. This CDR3 contains 14 residues. DNA for the CDR3: TGTGCCACCGCCCACGACGGACAAAATGAAAAACTGTTTTTT. Translating it yields CATAHDGQNEKLFF.

J is TRBJ2-1 and V is TRBV2; possible D gene TRBD1, 5 bases. The CDR3 runs 15 residues. The germline gives CDR1 SNHLY, CDR2 FYNNEI. Trimming took off 0 bases at V and 6 bases at J, with 12 bases between the two ends. The CDR3 region is CASSEAGLPTNEQFF. In DNA form, the CDR3 reads TGTGCCAGCAGTGAAGCGGGGCTACCTACCAATGAGCAGTTCTTC.

The V call is TRBV15, the J call TRBJ2-2, with TRBD2 identical over 9 bases. CDR1 and CDR2 from the germline V gene are LNHNV and YYDKDF (reference sequence). This CDR3 region has 15 residues. V dropped 0 bases and J dropped 9; count of bases not matched to a gene: 5. The CDR3, as DNA: TGTGCCACCAGCAGAGAGCGGGGGGGCAGCCGGGAGCTGTTTTTT. Translating gives CATSRERGGSRELFF. The full variable domain, in which reference TRBV15 and TRBJ2-2 provide the parts outside the CDR3, is DAMVIQNPRYQVTQFGKPVTLSCSQTLNHNVMYWYQQKSSQAPKLLFHYYDKDFNNEADTPDNFQSRRPNTSFCFLDIRSPGLGDTAMYLCATSRERGGSRELFFGEGSRLTVL.

V gene TRBV9 combines with J gene TRBJ1-3; D gene uncertain. The V gene lost 5 bases and the J gene lost 4 bases, with 13 bases spanning the gap. The CDR3 totals 14 residues. Germline CDR1 is SGDLS and CDR2 is YYNGEE. Here the CDR3 reads CASSSGGRGNTIYF. The CDR3 coding sequence is TGTGCCAGCAGTAGCGGAGGGCGAGGAAACACCATATATTTT.

The CDR3 here is CASSFSGATRSRTQYF. CDR3 bases: TGTGCCAGCAGCTTTAGCGGGGCCACCCGCTCACGGACGCAGTATTTT. The rearrangement uses TRBV7-9 and TRBJ2-3; 8 positions match TRBD2. V trimming: 3 bases; J trimming: 9 bases; junction bases outside the gene matches: 14. This CDR3 contains 16 residues. Germline values: CDR1 SEHNR, CDR2 FQNEAQ (reference sequence).

This clone was recorded only once. The V gene is TRBV6-6, the J gene TRBJ1-5, with unresolved D. The CDR3 is 15 residues long. Trimming shortened V by 2 bases and J by 2 bases, and 10 bases separated the two germline ends. Looked up from germline, CDR1 is MNHNY and CDR2 is SVGAGI (reference sequence). The CDR3 region has the DNA TGTGCCAGCAGTTACGGTCAGCCCCGCAATCAGCCCCAGCATTTT. Protein product: CASSYGQPRNQPQHF.

The chain employs TRBV27 and TRBJ2-7; D is uncertain. The V and J ends lost 3 bases and 0 bases respectively, with 9 bases between them. In germline, CDR1 is MNHEY, CDR2 SMNVEV (reference sequence). This CDR3 is 14 amino acids long. The CDR3 loop is CASSFRRTSYEQYF. Written as DNA, the CDR3 is TGTGCCAGCAGTTTTAGGAGAACCTCCTACGAGCAGTACTTC.

The chain has TRBV4-1 and TRBJ2-3; D is unclear. The CDR3 sequence is 13 residues long. In germline, CDR1 is MGHRA, CDR2 YSYEKL. Trimming took off 4 bases at V and 4 bases at J, with 9 bases between the two ends. CDR3 residues: CASSPRRSDTQYF. CDR3 bases: TGCGCCAGCAGCCCCCGTCGGTCAGATACGCAGTATTTT.

The chain carries TRBV7-2 and TRBJ1-6; weak D call: TRBD1 (5 bases). The V and J ends lost 9 bases and 7 bases respectively, with 22 bases between them. The CDR3 loop spans 16 amino acids. The germline CDR1 and CDR2 sequences are SGHTA and FQGNSA. This chain's CDR3 is CASKRGYSLLNSPLHF. The CDR3, as DNA: TGTGCCAGTAAAAGGGGCTACTCATTACTCAATTCACCCCTCCACTTT.

This clone has a handful of counts. The V gene is TRBV3-1 (or the pseudogene TRBV3-2), the J gene TRBJ1-3, with D possibly matching TRBD1 (5 bases). In germline, CDR1 is LGHDT, CDR2 YNNKEL (reference sequence). This CDR3 spans 16 amino acids. The V and J ends lost 1 base and 4 bases respectively, with 14 bases between them. The CDR3 DNA follows: TGTGCCAGCAGCCAAGCCCGCGAGGGGCTCGGAAACACCATATATTTT. This codes for CASSQAREGLGNTIYF.